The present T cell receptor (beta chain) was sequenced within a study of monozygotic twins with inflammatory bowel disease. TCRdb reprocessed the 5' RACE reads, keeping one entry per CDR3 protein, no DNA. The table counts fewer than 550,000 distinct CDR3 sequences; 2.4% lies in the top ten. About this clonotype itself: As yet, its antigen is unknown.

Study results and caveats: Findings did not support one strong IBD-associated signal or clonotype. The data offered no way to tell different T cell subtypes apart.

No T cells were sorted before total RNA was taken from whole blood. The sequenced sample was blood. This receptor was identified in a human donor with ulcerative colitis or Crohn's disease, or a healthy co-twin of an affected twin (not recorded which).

CDR3 region: CASSSYRAEQYF. V gene TRBV3-1 combines with J gene TRBJ2-7; no DNA is available, so the TRBD1 call from TCRdb remains unchecked. Germline lookup yields CDR1 LGHDT and CDR2 YNNKEL (reference sequence). The CDR3 is made up of 12 amino acids.